This TCR beta chain was recorded in a study of OX40 agonist ivuxolimab in advanced cancers. Study-wide results and limits: The study found among the lowest clonal expansion in partial responders at 0.1-3.0 mg/kg. At 0.1 to 3.0 mg/kg, clonal expansion of CD4+ and CD8+ blood T cells had occurred by week 6. Antigen targets of the expanded peripheral T cells went undetermined.

Turning to this clone: Its antigen is not known.

Germline CDR1 MDHEN, CDR2 SYDVKM. Trimming pared 5 bases from V and 2 bases from J, leaving 10 bases between. CDR3 length equals 14 residues. Sequenced by immunoSEQ multiplex PCR; TCRdb stores in-frame clones only, minus some. The sample includes approximately 50,000 clones, 80% to 85% seen only once; the top ten take approximately 4.1%. Specimen: CD4+ or CD8+ T cells sorted from blood, collected in a trial of the OX40 agonist ivuxolimab. The receptor was isolated from an adult with an advanced solid tumor such as melanoma, head and neck, liver or kidney cancer. The chain couples TRBV28 to TRBJ1-5; D gene ambiguous. The CDR3 spells CASSRRRGNQPQHF. CDR3 DNA sequence: TGTGCCAGCAGTAGACGAAGGGGCAATCAGCCCCAGCATTTT.